The rows below give T cell receptor beta chains drawn from one sample of a study of cytomegalovirus exposure and HLA in healthy donors. TCRdb keeps only in-frame clones here, not all; method: immunoSEQ multiplex PCR. Among more than 110,000 clones listed, 75% to 90% were seen once. The sample was PBMCs. The receptors here all came from a female donor in good health and CMV-seronegative. CDR3s include the opening cysteine and the closing phenylalanine or tryptophan.

v_gene: TRBV28
j_gene: TRBJ1-5
CDR3aa: CASSLDLAGQGQPQHF

v_gene: TRBV6-1
j_gene: TRBJ1-5
CDR3aa: CASSDSQPQHF

v_gene: TRBV7-9
j_gene: TRBJ2-7
CDR3aa: CASSLAGGGAYDF

v_gene: TRBV28
j_gene: TRBJ1-4
CDR3aa: CASSSPDRPFNEKLFF

v_gene: TRBV5-1
j_gene: TRBJ2-1
CDR3aa: CASSYGLAEDNEQFF

v_gene: TRBV6-5
j_gene: TRBJ2-3
CDR3aa: CASSYRSGSSGDTQYF

v_gene: TRBV18
j_gene: TRBJ2-5
CDR3aa: CASSPPVAGGSKTQYF

v_gene: TRBV11-3
j_gene: TRBJ2-1
CDR3aa: CASSLGTGSYNEQFF

v_gene: TRBV10-3
j_gene: TRBJ2-7
CDR3aa: CAISSGQPITYEQYF

v_gene: TRBV4-2
j_gene: TRBJ2-1
CDR3aa: CASSQEGRGVYNEQFF

v_gene: TRBV27
j_gene: TRBJ2-7
CDR3aa: CASKLQWDRYEQYF

v_gene: TRBV10-1
j_gene: TRBJ2-3
CDR3aa: CASSDAGSTDTQYF

v_gene: TRBV5-1
j_gene: TRBJ1-4
CDR3aa: CASSRSNRGEEKLFF

v_gene: TRBV27
j_gene: TRBJ2-7
CDR3aa: CASSFGPTFEQYF

v_gene: TRBV15
j_gene: TRBJ2-7
CDR3aa: CATSREAGTTYEQYF

v_gene: TRBV5-6
j_gene: TRBJ2-2
CDR3aa: CASSLRRTVNTGELFF

v_gene: TRBV2
j_gene: TRBJ2-5
CDR3aa: CASSEYRAQETQYF

v_gene: TRBV6-4
j_gene: TRBJ2-1
CDR3aa: CASSPLWTSNSYNEQFF

v_gene: TRBV6-6
j_gene: TRBJ1-5
CDR3aa: CASSQMRGNQPQHF

v_gene: TRBV10-3
j_gene: TRBJ2-7
CDR3aa: CAISESQDEQYF

v_gene: TRBV5-4
j_gene: TRBJ1-1
CDR3aa: CASSLAGNTEAFF

v_gene: TRBV7-6
j_gene: TRBJ2-5
CDR3aa: CASSQTGLGETQYF

v_gene: TRBV7-2
j_gene: TRBJ2-7
CDR3aa: CASSPGLAPYEQYF

v_gene: TRBV5-5
j_gene: TRBJ2-5
CDR3aa: CASSLGSGGALVETQYF

v_gene: TRBV4-2
j_gene: TRBJ1-4
CDR3aa: CASSQWTGGDEKLFF

v_gene: TRBV7-9
j_gene: TRBJ2-3
CDR3aa: CASTARGANTDTQYF

v_gene: TRBV7-9
j_gene: TRBJ1-3
CDR3aa: CASSTRSGLTGNTIYF

v_gene: TRBV7-2
j_gene: TRBJ2-7
CDR3aa: CASSLDRALRYEQYF

v_gene: TRBV29-1
j_gene: TRBJ2-3
CDR3aa: CSVDGVVNLAGDLLESDTQYF

v_gene: TRBV20-1
j_gene: TRBJ1-1
CDR3aa: CSAQAPAFF

v_gene: TRBV27
j_gene: TRBJ2-5
CDR3aa: CASSFTLASTQYF

v_gene: TRBV5-1
j_gene: TRBJ2-1
CDR3aa: CASSFLGSSYNEQFF

v_gene: TRBV19
j_gene: TRBJ2-7
CDR3aa: CASSIGLAGVYEQYF

v_gene: TRBV5-1
j_gene: TRBJ2-5
CDR3aa: CASSSGNQRYF

v_gene: TRBV2
j_gene: TRBJ2-1
CDR3aa: CATNPGTSFYNEQFF

v_gene: TRBV5-1
j_gene: TRBJ2-1
CDR3aa: CASSFWREGYNEQFF

v_gene: TRBV28
j_gene: TRBJ1-1
CDR3aa: CASTADGTADTEAFF

v_gene: TRBV6-5
j_gene: TRBJ2-1
CDR3aa: CASSFRTGRFGEQFF

v_gene: TRBV2
j_gene: TRBJ2-1
CDR3aa: CASIITGSYNEQFF

v_gene: TRBV7-9
j_gene: TRBJ2-3
CDR3aa: CASSQREWGRSVTDTQYF

v_gene: TRBV5-1
j_gene: TRBJ2-3
CDR3aa: CASSLVPSADTQYF

v_gene: TRBV27
j_gene: TRBJ1-4
CDR3aa: CASSLSWQVVQKLFF

v_gene: TRBV29-1
j_gene: TRBJ2-2
CDR3aa: CSVLGPPMGTGELFF

v_gene: TRBV15
j_gene: TRBJ2-7
CDR3aa: CATSSRTGGDEQYF

v_gene: TRBV29-1
j_gene: TRBJ2-5
CDR3aa: CSAAGQGKETQYF

v_gene: TRBV15
j_gene: TRBJ2-4
CDR3aa: CATSRTGTSRNIQYF

v_gene: TRBV27
j_gene: TRBJ1-1
CDR3aa: CASSLQGSLNTEAFF